These 7 T cell receptor beta chains originate from one sample sequenced in a study of T cell repertoires in cytomegalovirus infection. TCRdb re-derived calls from the reads in MiXCR, one entry per CDR3 protein. The sample records some 390,000 distinct CDR3 sequences, about a sixth being singletons. Sequencing used PBMCs. The source is a human donor in good health (CMV status not recorded). Some clones in this sample may be carry-over from other donors' samples.

This clonotype was seen at least ten times. The V gene is TRBV7-6, the J gene TRBJ1-1; D might be TRBD1 (5 bases). This CDR3 is 14 amino acids long. The ends were cut back, 8 bases at V and 1 base at J, with 14 bases in the middle. The germline V gene has CDR1 SGHVS and CDR2 FNYEAQ. The CDR3 loop reads CASQKYQGNTEAFF. The CDR3 DNA is TGTGCCAGCCAAAAATATCAGGGGAACACTGAAGCTTTCTTT.

The genes are TRBV20-1 and TRBJ2-5; 12 bases match TRBD2. The germline V gene encodes CDR1 DFQATT and CDR2 SNEGSKA (reference sequence). Losses at the gene ends were 3 bases for V and 5 bases for J; bases not matched to a gene: 7. The CDR3 sequence is 15 residues long. The CDR3, as DNA: TGCAGTGCTAGTAGGCTAGCGGGAGGGGGGGAGACCCAGTACTTC. Protein sequence: CSASRLAGGGETQYF.

Only a few counts were recorded for this clonotype. The chain links TRBV10-3 to TRBJ2-3; tentative D call: TRBD1 (5 bases). The CDR3 loop spans 14 amino acids. CDR1 ENHRY and CDR2 SYGVKD come from the germline V gene. Deletions cut 6 bases from V and 2 bases from J, with 12 bases between. The CDR3 region is CAIRGSGATDTQYF. The CDR3 region has the DNA TGTGCCATCAGGGGTTCTGGGGCCACAGATACGCAGTATTTT.

This clonotype was counted a few times. This sequence joins TRBV7-6 and TRBJ1-5; 8 bases match TRBD1. This CDR3 is 14 amino acids long. Germline V CDR1 and CDR2: SGHVS, FNYEAQ. V lost 5 bases to trimming and J lost 3 bases; unmatched junction nucleotides: 3. This chain's CDR3 is CASSRQGPNQPQHF. The CDR3 nucleotides are TGTGCCAGCAGCCGACAGGGGCCCAATCAGCCCCAGCATTTT.

This chain uses TRBV20-1 with TRBJ1-2; D remains unclear. Per the germline V gene, CDR1 is DFQATT and CDR2 is SNEGSKA (reference sequence). The CDR3 totals 13 residues. V lost 6 bases and J lost 5, with 16 bases in between. As DNA, the CDR3 is TGCAGTGCAGGTCGAGTGGGCTTATATGGCTACACCTTC. Encoded protein: CSAGRVGLYGYTF.

This clonotype was detected a few times. The CDR3 here is CASSQGLAGLDTQYF. CDR3 nucleotides: TGCGCCAGCAGCCAAGGACTAGCGGGGCTCGATACGCAGTATTTT. This chain joins TRBV4-3 and TRBJ2-3, with 11 bases matching TRBD2. Germline V gene data show CDR1 as LGHNA and CDR2 as YSLEER. The CDR3 covers 15 residues. The V and J ends lost 1 base and 6 bases, in that order; junction bases with no gene match: 3.

This clonotype was seen more than once but under ten times. The chain has TRBV5-6 and TRBJ1-5; no clear D gene. Germline CDR1 SGHDT, CDR2 YYEEEE. Trimming shortened V by 3 bases and J by 5 bases, and 6 bases separated the two germline ends. The CDR3 runs to 12 residues. In DNA, the CDR3 is TGTGCCAGCAGCTCCCCTGATCAGCCCCAGCATTTT. Encoded protein: CASSSPDQPQHF.